The clone carrying this T cell receptor beta chain was detected only a few times. The CDR3 runs 15 residues. The V and J ends lost 1 base and 4 bases respectively, with 13 bases between them. CDR1 and CDR2 from the germline V gene are SGHVS and FQNEAQ. This entry is derived from a study of blood T cell repertoires in COVID-19. Study-level information: Researchers got acute and convalescent COVID-19 samples from the United States, Italy and Spain. PBMCs, B-cell-depleted T cells, or T cells were the source of the cDNA or gDNA that made up the material.

In the original workflow: Estimation of nucleated cell counts relied on the amplification of reference gene primers. Data came from immunoSEQ multiplex PCR; TCRdb stores just in-frame clones and leaves some out. V and J calls and clone size are those listed in that table; D and trimming were worked out from the DNA. The data contain 30,000 or so clones, around 89% of them seen just once; the ten biggest clones take up approximately 0.55%. This chain links TRBV7-8 with TRBJ1-1, with a possible D match to TRBD1 (5 bases). Material: peripheral blood. The receptor was isolated from a woman aged 40 to 55 with active or convalescent COVID-19. The CDR3 DNA reads TGTGCCAGCAGCTTAGTGGTTGGGGGGGGCACTGAAGCTTTCTTT. It translates to CASSLVVGGGTEAFF.